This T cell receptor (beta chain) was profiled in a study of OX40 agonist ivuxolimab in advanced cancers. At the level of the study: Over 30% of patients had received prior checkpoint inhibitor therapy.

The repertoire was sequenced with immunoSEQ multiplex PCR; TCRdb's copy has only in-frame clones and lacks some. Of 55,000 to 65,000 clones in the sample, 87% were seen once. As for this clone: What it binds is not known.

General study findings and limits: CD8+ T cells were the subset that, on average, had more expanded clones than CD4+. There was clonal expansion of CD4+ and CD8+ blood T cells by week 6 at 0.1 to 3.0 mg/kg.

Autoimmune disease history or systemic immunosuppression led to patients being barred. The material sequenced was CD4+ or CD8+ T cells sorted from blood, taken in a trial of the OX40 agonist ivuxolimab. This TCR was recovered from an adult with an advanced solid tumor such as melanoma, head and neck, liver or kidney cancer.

CDR3 DNA sequence: TGTGCCAGTAGTCCACGAGAGCGGGGCTCCTACGAGCAGTACTTC. Its protein is CASSPRERGSYEQYF. The chain recombines TRBV19 with TRBJ2-7, with TRBD2 identical over 7 bases. Germline CDR1 and CDR2: LNHDA and SQIVND (reference sequence). V gave up 5 bases and J gave up 0 bases; unmatched junction bases: 7. The CDR3 sequence is 15 residues long. The full variable domain, its missing parts supplied by reference TRBV19 and TRBJ2-7, is DGGITQSPKYLFRKEGQNVTLSCEQNLNHDAMYWYRQDPGQGLRLIYYSQIVNDFQKGDIAEGYSVSREKKESFPLTVTSAQKNPTAFYLCASSPRERGSYEQYFGPGTRLTVT.